This T cell receptor (beta chain) was retrieved from a study of control samples from healthy donors and cancer patients. Germline CDR1 is LNHDA and CDR2 is SQIVND (reference sequence). CDR3 length: 14 amino acids. V was trimmed by 3 bases and J by 1 base, leaving 9 bases between them. Measured with immunoSEQ multiplex PCR; TCRdb has only the in-frame clones, and not every one. The sample holds about 84,000 clones, 84% seen once. This receptor was obtained from a man aged 55 to 70 with head and neck cancer. The chain has TRBV19 and TRBJ1-1, with TRBD1 as a possible D gene (6 bases). The specimen sequenced was PBMCs. The CDR3 sequence is CASSIRGWNTEAFF. CDR3 coding DNA: TGTGCCAGTAGTATCAGGGGATGGAACACTGAAGCTTTCTTT.